The sequence of this TCR beta chain was determined in a study of blood T cells in healthy people across ages. Study-level results: Donors of long life had a larger count of naive CD4+ cells and greater diversity than aged donors. It was not possible, with unsorted PBMCs, to conclusively compare naive and antigen-experienced cells.

Of note for this clonotype: Its target is not known. One end of the junction is discordant with germline, which a read error may explain.

Caucasian individuals from Russia who were healthy and aged roughly 6 to 90 acted as donors. Each sample used at least 6.5 million PBMCs. The use of a sample-barcoded 5' primer and a J-beta primer mix characterized a second PCR of about 7 to 12 cycles. TCRdb re-called the 5' RACE reads with MiXCR, one entry per CDR3 protein. The repertoire holds roughly 860,000 distinct CDR3 sequences, with around 68% as singletons. There are 12 residues in the CDR3. CDR1 and CDR2 from the germline V gene are SGHRS and YFSETQ. Sample: blood. The chain links TRBV5-1 to TRBJ2-7; the D gene is possibly TRBD2 (5 bases). The TCR comes from a man in his thirties or forties in good health. DNA for the CDR3: TGCGCCAGCAGCTTGCCCGGGGTCGAGCAGTACTTT. Its protein product is CASSLPGVEQYF. Full variable domain (rest looked up from reference TRBV5-1 and TRBJ2-7): KAGVTQTPRYLIKTRGQQVTLSCSPISGHRSVSWYQQTPGQGLQFLFEYFSETQRNKGNFPGRFSGRQFSNSRSEMNVSTLELGDSALYLCASSLPGVEQYFGPGTRLTVT.